This T cell receptor beta chain was sequenced during a study of graft-versus-host responses after intestinal transplantation. At the level of the study: Recipients had multivisceral, liver-intestinal, or isolated intestinal transplants.

Trimming shortened V by 6 bases and J by 9 bases, and 8 bases separated the two germline ends. CDR1 MNHNS and CDR2 SASEGT come from the germline V gene. This CDR3 comprises 10 residues. This clone was observed a few times. The antigen is unknown. Study-wide results and caveats: Early post-transplant HvG declines were associated with peak circulating GvH clone levels. Recipient marrow harbored GvH clones, some of which surfaced first in ileum or blood.

Profiling relied on immunoSEQ multiplex PCR, and the TCRdb table lists in-frame clones only, not all of them. In the table there are around 30,000 clones, around nine tenths of which are singletons. The receptor comes from a human patient who received an intestinal transplant, so some T cells may come from the graft donor. This specimen was PBMCs, taken around 61 weeks after intestinal transplantation. The chain links TRBV6-1 to TRBJ2-5; D is unclear. The CDR3 reads CASRGRAQYF. The CDR3 DNA reads as TGTGCCAGCAGGGGAAGGGCCCAGTACTTC.